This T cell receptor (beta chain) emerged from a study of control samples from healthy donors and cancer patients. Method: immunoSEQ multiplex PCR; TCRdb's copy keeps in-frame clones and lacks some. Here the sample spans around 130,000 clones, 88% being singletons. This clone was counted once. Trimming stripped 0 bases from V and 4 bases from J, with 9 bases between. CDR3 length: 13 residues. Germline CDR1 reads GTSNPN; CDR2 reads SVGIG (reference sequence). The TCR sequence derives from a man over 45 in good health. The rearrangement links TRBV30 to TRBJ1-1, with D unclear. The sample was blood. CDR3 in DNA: TGTGCCTGGAGTGTACAAATAGGCACTGAAGCTTTCTTT. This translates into CAWSVQIGTEAFF.